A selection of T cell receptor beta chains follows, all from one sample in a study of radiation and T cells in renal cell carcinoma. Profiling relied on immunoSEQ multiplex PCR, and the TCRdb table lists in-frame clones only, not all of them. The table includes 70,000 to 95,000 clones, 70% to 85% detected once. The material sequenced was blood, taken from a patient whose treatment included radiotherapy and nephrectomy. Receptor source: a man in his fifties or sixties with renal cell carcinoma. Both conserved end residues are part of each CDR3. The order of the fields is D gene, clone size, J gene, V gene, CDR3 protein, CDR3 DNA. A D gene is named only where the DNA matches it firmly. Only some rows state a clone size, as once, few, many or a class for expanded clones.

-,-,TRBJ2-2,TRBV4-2,CASSQQSESAGELFF,TGTGCCAGCAGCCAACAGTCGGAGTCCGCCGGGGAGCTGTTTTTT
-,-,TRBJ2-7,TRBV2,CASNLAPRGEQYF,TGTGCCAGCAATTTAGCCCCCAGGGGAGAGCAGTACTTC
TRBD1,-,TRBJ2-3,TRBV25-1,CASSESAGTGITDTQYF,TGTGCCAGCAGTGAATCGGCCGGGACAGGGATTACAGATACGCAGTATTTT
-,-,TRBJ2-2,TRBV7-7,CASSYAGELFF,TGTGCCAGCAGCTATGCCGGGGAGCTGTTTTTT
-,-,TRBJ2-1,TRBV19,CASSTGGWEQFF,TGTGCCAGTAGTACGGGGGGCTGGGAGCAGTTCTTC
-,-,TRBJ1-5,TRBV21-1,CASSPRTGVGNQPQHF,TGTGCCAGCAGCCCCCGGACAGGGGTGGGCAATCAGCCCCAGCATTTT
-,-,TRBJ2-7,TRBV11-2,CASSLGPSYEQYF,TGTGCCAGCAGCTTAGGGCCGTCCTACGAGCAGTACTTC
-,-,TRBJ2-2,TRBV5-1,CASSLDGHTGELFF,TGCGCCAGCAGCTTGGACGGGCACACCGGGGAGCTGTTTTTT
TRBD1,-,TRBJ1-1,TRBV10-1,CASSGDRGNTEAFF,TGCGCCAGCAGTGGGGACAGGGGGAACACTGAAGCTTTCTTT
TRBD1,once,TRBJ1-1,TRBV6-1,CASRPSRQGNTEAFF,TGTGCCAGCAGGCCCTCCCGACAGGGGAACACTGAAGCTTTCTTT
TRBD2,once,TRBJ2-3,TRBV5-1,CASSLDPSGSTDTQYF,TGCGCCAGCAGCTTGGATCCTAGCGGTAGCACAGATACGCAGTATTTT
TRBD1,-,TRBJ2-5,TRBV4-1,CASSRRTGGEETQYF,TGCGCCAGCAGCCGCCGGACAGGGGGGGAAGAGACCCAGTACTTC
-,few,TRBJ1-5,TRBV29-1,CSVVWQPQHF,TGCAGCGTTGTATGGCAGCCCCAGCATTTT